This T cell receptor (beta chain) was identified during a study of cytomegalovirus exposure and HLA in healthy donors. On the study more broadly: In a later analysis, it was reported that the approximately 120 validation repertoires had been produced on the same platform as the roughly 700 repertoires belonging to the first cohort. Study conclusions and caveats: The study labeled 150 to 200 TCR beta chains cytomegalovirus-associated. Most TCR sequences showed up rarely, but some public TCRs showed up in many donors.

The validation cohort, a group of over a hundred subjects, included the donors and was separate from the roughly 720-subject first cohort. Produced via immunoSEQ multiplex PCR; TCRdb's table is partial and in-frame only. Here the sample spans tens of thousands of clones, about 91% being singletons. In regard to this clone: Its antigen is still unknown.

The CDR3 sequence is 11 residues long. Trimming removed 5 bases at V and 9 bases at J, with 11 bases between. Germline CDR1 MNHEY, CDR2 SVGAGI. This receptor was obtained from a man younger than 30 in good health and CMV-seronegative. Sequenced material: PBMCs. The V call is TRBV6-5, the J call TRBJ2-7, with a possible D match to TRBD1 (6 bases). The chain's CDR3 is CASSLGQGQYF. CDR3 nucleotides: TGTGCCAGCAGTCTGGGACAAGGGCAGTACTTC.